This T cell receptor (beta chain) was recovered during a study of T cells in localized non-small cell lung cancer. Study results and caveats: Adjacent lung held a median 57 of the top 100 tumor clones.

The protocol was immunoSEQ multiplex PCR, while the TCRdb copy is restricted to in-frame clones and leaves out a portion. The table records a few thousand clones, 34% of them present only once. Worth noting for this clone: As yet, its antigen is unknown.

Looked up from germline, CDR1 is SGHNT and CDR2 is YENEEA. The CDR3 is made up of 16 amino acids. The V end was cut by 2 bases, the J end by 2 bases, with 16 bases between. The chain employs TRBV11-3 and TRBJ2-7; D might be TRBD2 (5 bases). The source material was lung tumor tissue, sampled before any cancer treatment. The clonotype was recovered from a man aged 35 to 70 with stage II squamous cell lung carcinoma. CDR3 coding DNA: TGTGCCAGCAGCTTAAAAACCGGGATCTTAACCTACGAGCAGTACTTC. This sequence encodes CASSLKTGILTYEQYF.